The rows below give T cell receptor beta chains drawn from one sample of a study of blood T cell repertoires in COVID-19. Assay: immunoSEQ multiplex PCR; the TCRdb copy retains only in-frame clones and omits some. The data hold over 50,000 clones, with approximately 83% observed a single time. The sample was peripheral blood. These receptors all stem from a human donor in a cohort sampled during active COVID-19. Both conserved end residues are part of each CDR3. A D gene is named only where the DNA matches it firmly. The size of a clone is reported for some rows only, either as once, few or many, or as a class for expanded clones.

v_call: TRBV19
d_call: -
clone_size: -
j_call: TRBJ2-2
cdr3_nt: TGTGCCAGTACAACGAACAGAAACACCGGGGAGCTGTTTTTT
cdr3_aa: CASTTNRNTGELFF

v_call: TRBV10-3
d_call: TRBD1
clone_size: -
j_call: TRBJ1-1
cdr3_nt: TGTGCCATCGGGTCACAGGGGGGGAACACTGAAGCTTTCTTT
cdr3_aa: CAIGSQGGNTEAFF

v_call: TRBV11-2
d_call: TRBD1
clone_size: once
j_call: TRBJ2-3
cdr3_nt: TGTGCCAGCAGCTTAGAACGGACAGGGGGCTATGGAGATACGCAGTATTTT
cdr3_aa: CASSLERTGGYGDTQYF

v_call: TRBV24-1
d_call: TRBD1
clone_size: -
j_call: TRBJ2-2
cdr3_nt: TGTGCCACCATGACAGGGGGCATGACCGGGGAGCTGTTTTTT
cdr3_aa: CATMTGGMTGELFF

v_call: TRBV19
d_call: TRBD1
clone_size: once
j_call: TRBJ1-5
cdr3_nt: TGTGCCAGTAGTCTGGGACAGGGGTATAGCAATCAGCCCCAGCATTTT
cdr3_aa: CASSLGQGYSNQPQHF

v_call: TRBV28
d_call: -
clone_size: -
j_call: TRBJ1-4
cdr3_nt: TGTGCCAGCAGTTTTATGGGACGAGGGGGAAAACTGTTTTTT
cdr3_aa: CASSFMGRGGKLFF

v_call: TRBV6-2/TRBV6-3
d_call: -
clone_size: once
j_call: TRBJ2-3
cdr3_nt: TGTGCCAGCACCCCCCTACAAGTTGGGGGCTCAGATACGCAGTATTTT
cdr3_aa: CASTPLQVGGSDTQYF

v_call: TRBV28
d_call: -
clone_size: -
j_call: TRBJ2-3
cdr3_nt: TGTGCCAGCAGTTTATTAGGTGGGCGACCGGTGGCAGATACGCAGTATTTT
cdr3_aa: CASSLLGGRPVADTQYF

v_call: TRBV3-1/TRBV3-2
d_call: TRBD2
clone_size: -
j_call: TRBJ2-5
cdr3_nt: TGTGCCAGCAGGCGGGGACTACTCCAAGAGACCCAGTACTTC
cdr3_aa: CASRRGLLQETQYF

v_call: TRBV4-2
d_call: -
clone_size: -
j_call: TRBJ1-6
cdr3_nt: TGTGCCAGCAGCCCAAATACAGGCGTTCAGTCACCCCTCCACTTT
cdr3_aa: CASSPNTGVQSPLHF

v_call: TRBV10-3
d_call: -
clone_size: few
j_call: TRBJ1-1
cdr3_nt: TGTGCCATGTCAAGAGATGAAGCTTTCTTT
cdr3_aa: CAMSRDEAFF